This T cell receptor beta chain was documented in a study of cytomegalovirus exposure and HLA in healthy donors. As for the study in general: Among the 398 genotyped donors, over 70% were placed in the Caucasian-associated ancestry cluster. Study-wide findings and caveats: In a later analysis, most CMV-associated TCR beta chains appeared HLA-restricted.

Notes on this clone: The antigen remains unidentified.

The PCR had 60 Vbeta and 13 Jbeta primers. Assay used: immunoSEQ multiplex PCR; TCRdb lists only in-frame clones, some missing. In the table there are some 200,000 clones, under 70% of which are singletons. CDR3 size: 15 residues. Germline assignment: CDR1 SGHRS and CDR2 YFSETQ. V gave up 3 bases and J gave up 4 bases; unmatched junction bases: 6. The receptor's source is a man between 35 and 55 years old in good health and CMV-seropositive. Sequencing was carried out using PBMCs. V is TRBV5-1 and J is TRBJ2-2; 7 bases are a match to TRBD1. The CDR3 loop is CASSSGQIVTGELFF. In DNA form, the CDR3 reads TGCGCCAGCAGCTCGGGACAGATCGTCACCGGGGAGCTGTTTTTT.